A selection of T cell receptor beta chains follows, all from one sample in a study of blood T cell repertoires in COVID-19. Clones were sequenced by immunoSEQ multiplex PCR, and TCRdb holds only the in-frame ones, with some missing. The repertoire has some 390,000 clones, about nine tenths of them found once; the top ten carry under 2%. What was sequenced was peripheral blood. These receptors all come from a woman aged 40 to 49 with COVID-19, enrolled during active disease. Each CDR3 is given with its conserved first and last residue. The D gene is left open where the match is weak. Some rows mark clone size as missing; the rest say once, few, many or name a class of expanded clone.

v_call	clone_size	d_call	j_call	cdr3_aa	cdr3_nt
TRBV19	.	TRBD1	TRBJ2-3	CASRDRGNKDTQYF	TGTGCCAGTAGGGACAGGGGTAACAAAGATACGCAGTATTTT
TRBV4-3	.	.	TRBJ1-1	CASSQGRGTAEAFF	TGCGCCAGCAGCCAGGGTAGGGGGACCGCTGAAGCTTTCTTT
TRBV7-9	few	.	TRBJ2-7	CASSLEHYEQYF	TGTGCCAGCAGCCTTGAACACTACGAGCAGTACTTC
TRBV7-8	.	.	TRBJ2-1	CASSFGTYNEQFF	TGTGCCAGCAGCTTCGGGACTTACAATGAGCAGTTCTTC
TRBV28	.	TRBD1	TRBJ2-1	CASSLPTGVDQFF	TGTGCCAGCAGTTTACCGACAGGGGTCGATCAGTTCTTC
TRBV10-3	.	.	TRBJ1-1	CAIQPGNTEAFF	TGTGCCATCCAGCCGGGGAACACTGAAGCTTTCTTT
TRBV7-9	.	TRBD1	TRBJ1-2	CASSPGTGSNYGYTF	TGTGCCAGCAGCCCTGGGACAGGGTCCAACTATGGCTACACCTTC
TRBV27	.	TRBD1	TRBJ1-5	CASRIGQGAGQPQHF	TGTGCCAGCAGGATCGGACAGGGGGCAGGTCAGCCCCAGCATTTT
TRBV4-3	.	.	TRBJ1-5	CASSQEAGDNQPQHF	TGCGCCAGCAGCCAAGAAGCGGGGGACAATCAGCCCCAGCATTTT
TRBV28	.	TRBD2	TRBJ2-1	CASLLAGIYNEQFF	TGTGCCAGCCTACTAGCGGGGATCTACAATGAGCAGTTCTTC
TRBV18	.	TRBD1	TRBJ1-2	CASSPRDRGTSPYGYTF	TGTGCCAGCTCACCAAGGGACAGGGGGACCAGTCCCTATGGCTACACCTTC
TRBV28	.	.	TRBJ2-1	CASIREISYNEQFF	TGTGCCAGCATCCGAGAGATCTCCTACAATGAGCAGTTCTTC
TRBV19	.	TRBD1	TRBJ2-1	CASSINRGQGAYNEQFF	TGTGCCAGTAGTATTAATAGGGGACAGGGGGCCTACAATGAGCAGTTCTTC
TRBV6-2/TRBV6-3	.	.	TRBJ1-4	CASSYSEDGRPTNEKLFF	TGTGCCAGCAGTTACTCGGAGGACGGACGACCAACTAATGAAAAACTGTTTTTT
TRBV25-1	.	.	TRBJ2-7	CASAGRDPIYEQYF	TGTGCCAGCGCGGGGCGGGACCCTATCTACGAGCAGTACTTC
TRBV4-3	.	.	TRBJ1-1	CASSQGQALNTEAFF	TGCGCCAGCAGCCAAGGACAGGCCTTGAACACTGAAGCTTTCTTT
TRBV4-2	.	TRBD2	TRBJ2-3	CASSQTGTSGPDTQYF	TGTGCCAGCAGCCAAACCGGGACTAGCGGGCCTGATACGCAGTATTTT
TRBV6-4	.	TRBD1	TRBJ1-1	CASSDQTTGGIRVGGAFF	TGTGCCAGCAGTGACCAAACGACAGGGGGGATTAGAGTCGGCGGAGCTTTCTTT
TRBV15	once	TRBD1	TRBJ2-3	CATSKAGGAWFIDTQYF	TGTGCCACCAGCAAGGCAGGGGGCGCCTGGTTCATAGATACGCAGTATTTT
TRBV6-6	few	.	TRBJ1-5	CASSLQGGSNQPQHF	TGTGCCAGCAGCCTACAGGGTGGGAGCAATCAGCCCCAGCATTTT
TRBV12-3/TRBV12-4	few	.	TRBJ2-7	CASTGSYYEQYF	TGTGCCAGCACCGGGTCCTACTACGAGCAGTACTTC
TRBV4-3	.	TRBD2	TRBJ2-1	CASSQELPAGNLYNEQFF	TGCGCCAGCAGCCAAGAACTTCCAGCGGGGAATCTCTACAATGAGCAGTTCTTC
TRBV7-9	.	TRBD1	TRBJ1-4	CASSLQGAREKLFF	TGTGCCAGCAGCTTACAGGGGGCGAGGGAAAAACTGTTTTTT
TRBV18	.	TRBD1	TRBJ1-1	CASSPRMSDRGPDTEAFF	TGTGCCAGCTCACCACGGATGTCGGACAGGGGGCCGGACACTGAAGCTTTCTTT
TRBV25-1	.	.	TRBJ1-2	CASSEGGSGYTF	TGTGCCAGCAGTGAAGGGGGCTCTGGCTACACCTTC
TRBV9	.	TRBD2	TRBJ2-7	CASSWSGRDEQYF	TGTGCCAGCAGCTGGAGCGGGAGGGACGAGCAGTACTTC
TRBV6-5	.	.	TRBJ2-5	CASSPSQTQYF	TGTGCCAGCAGCCCATCCCAGACCCAGTACTTC
TRBV7-9	few	TRBD2	TRBJ2-7	CASSLGGGTSYEQYF	TGTGCCAGCAGCTTAGGGGGAGGGACTTCCTACGAGCAGTACTTC
TRBV7-8	.	TRBD1	TRBJ1-1	CASSPVGGYTEAFF	TGTGCCAGCAGCCCAGTAGGGGGCTACACTGAAGCTTTCTTT
TRBV15	.	.	TRBJ1-1	CATSREGGRMNTEAFF	TGTGCCACCAGCAGAGAAGGGGGTCGGATGAACACTGAAGCTTTCTTT
TRBV28	.	TRBD1	TRBJ1-2	CASGRQGSYGYTF	TGTGCCAGCGGGCGACAGGGGAGCTATGGCTACACCTTC
TRBV6-2/TRBV6-3	.	TRBD1	TRBJ1-5	CASSYRGQGEQPQHF	TGTGCCAGCAGTTACCGGGGACAGGGGGAACAGCCCCAGCATTTT
TRBV28	.	TRBD1	TRBJ1-1	CASSIPGQGNTEAFF	TGTGCCAGCAGTATTCCGGGACAGGGCAACACTGAAGCTTTCTTT
TRBV7-9	.	TRBD1	TRBJ1-2	CASSLGRDRGNYGYTF	TGTGCCAGCAGCTTGGGGCGGGACAGGGGAAACTATGGCTACACCTTC
TRBV27	.	.	TRBJ1-4	CASSFYAGYNEKLFF	TGTGCCAGCAGTTTTTATGCAGGGTATAATGAAAAACTGTTTTTT
TRBV5-5	.	TRBD1	TRBJ2-4	CASSLYRDRGTNIQYF	TGTGCCAGCAGCTTGTACCGGGACAGGGGGACAAACATTCAGTACTTC
TRBV6-6	.	TRBD1	TRBJ1-5	CASSSSQGENEPQHF	TGTGCCAGCAGTTCCTCGCAGGGGGAGAATGAGCCCCAGCATTTT
TRBV7-9	.	TRBD1	TRBJ1-2	CASSSDRAYGYTF	TGTGCCAGCAGCTCGGACAGGGCCTATGGCTACACCTTC
TRBV7-9	few	TRBD2	TRBJ2-7	CASSLVGASGLGREQYF	TGTGCCAGCAGCTTAGTAGGTGCTAGCGGCCTTGGTCGGGAGCAGTACTTC
TRBV27	.	TRBD1	TRBJ1-2	CASSLDRGNGYTF	TGTGCCAGCAGTTTAGACAGGGGGAATGGCTACACCTTC
TRBV4-3	.	.	TRBJ2-4	CASSLTLARGAKNIQYF	TGCGCCAGCAGCCTAACGCTAGCGCGAGGGGCCAAAAACATTCAGTACTTC
TRBV6-5	.	.	TRBJ1-5	CASTQARRQPQHF	TGTGCCAGCACCCAAGCCAGGCGTCAGCCCCAGCATTTT
TRBV7-2	.	.	TRBJ1-3	CASSPQVSSGNTIYF	TGTGCCAGCAGTCCCCAGGTCTCGTCTGGAAACACCATATATTTT